This TCR beta chain emerged from a study of Tregs in tolerant kidney transplant recipients. This clone was seen only once. The germline V gene encodes CDR1 GTSNPN and CDR2 SVGIG (reference sequence). V was clipped by 4 bases and J by 4 bases, with 11 bases between them. This CDR3 has 13 residues. Related graft donors supplied nonmyeloablative bone marrow transplants, and mixed chimerism was transient. Unstimulated regulatory T cells (CD4+CD25+CD127-), CD4+CD25- non-regulatory cells, CD4 and CD8 cells were FACS-sorted from thawed PBMCs. The table came from immunoSEQ multiplex PCR; TCRdb's copy has only in-frame clones and leaves some out. The sample yields approximately 60,000 clones, about 90% seen once.

The chain carries TRBV30 and TRBJ1-5; perhaps TRBD1 as D (5 bases). Sequencing used CD4+ T cells from blood (PBMCs), obtained 6 months after the transplant. This TCR was sampled from a human patient who received a combined kidney and bone marrow transplant. Some T cells may have come from the graft donor. Written as DNA, the CDR3 is TGTGCCTGGAACGGGGGGGGGAATCAGCCCCAGCATTTT. Translating gives CAWNGGGNQPQHF.